This TCR beta chain was documented in a study of post-analysis software for immune sequencing data. Study context: Secondary progressive, relapsing-remitting and progressive-relapsing multiple sclerosis were among the included disease courses. Study-wide results and caveats: Included in a set of four or five TRBV segments more frequent in patients than controls were TRBV5-6, TRBV5-1 and TRBV20-1.

Tagging with unique molecular identifiers was a feature of the TCR beta cDNA libraries. TCRdb ran MiXCR on the PCR reads and lists one entry per CDR3 protein. Of 600,000 to 700,000 distinct CDR3 sequences listed, approximately 59% are singletons. With regard to this clonotype: What it binds is not known.

Trimming cost V 2 bases and J 5 bases, with 12 bases left between them. The CDR3 runs 14 residues. Per germline, CDR1 SGHAT and CDR2 FQDESV (reference sequence). Sequenced input: blood. The chain employs TRBV11-1 and TRBJ1-2; D not resolved. This TCR was recovered from a girl aged 2-15 years with multiple sclerosis. Here the CDR3 DNA reads TGTGCCAGCAGCTTATCGACGGGGTGGTATGGCTACACCTTC. As protein: CASSLSTGWYGYTF.